This T cell receptor beta chain was observed in a study of cytomegalovirus exposure and HLA in healthy donors. A note on this clone: No antigen is known for it.

Primers included in the PCR were 60 Vbeta and 13 Jbeta primers. Libraries were prepared by immunoSEQ multiplex PCR; TCRdb keeps only in-frame clonotypes and omits some of them. The sample is made up of 75,000 to 85,000 clones, and the top ten hold about 0.61% of it. Study results and limitations: With high specificity and sensitivity, the classifier reportedly diagnosed cytomegalovirus status.

Each donor was nominally healthy when sampled (though unrecorded immune exposures were likely). This sequence originates from a man aged 45 to 65 in good health and CMV-seronegative. The sample was PBMCs.

The CDR3 loop is CASSFLGSSYNSPLHF. The CDR3 bases are TGTGCCAGCAGTTTTCTGGGGAGCTCCTATAATTCACCCCTCCACTTT. The V and J genes are TRBV28 and TRBJ1-6, with D unresolved. The V end lost 3 bases, the J end lost 0 bases, and 9 bases lay between the germline ends. The CDR3 consists of 16 residues. The germline V gene encodes CDR1 MDHEN and CDR2 SYDVKM.